Shown below are 30 T cell receptor beta chains from a single sample sequenced in a study of control samples from healthy donors and cancer patients. Sequencing used immunoSEQ multiplex PCR; TCRdb keeps in-frame clones, though not all of them. The sample records about 160,000 clones, approximately 93% being singletons. The sequenced material came from blood. These receptor sequences come from a man aged 18 to 29 in good health.

This clone has only one observation. The chain employs TRBV27 and TRBJ2-2; 14 nucleotides match TRBD2. Germline CDR1 reads MNHEY; CDR2 reads SMNVEV (reference sequence). The trim removed 4 bases at V and 7 bases at J, leaving 2 bases unmatched. CDR3 length equals 15 residues. CDR3 nucleotides: TGTGCCAGCAGTTCCGGACTAGCGGGAGGCGGGGAGCTGTTTTTT. Translating gives CASSSGLAGGGELFF.

This chain links TRBV6-2 or TRBV6-3 with TRBJ2-7; 9 bases are shared with TRBD2. This CDR3 has 18 residues. J was trimmed by 3 bases and V by 1 base; bases with no gene match: 13. From germline, CDR1 is MNHEY and CDR2 SVGEGT. CDR3: CASSYYAELAGQVYEQYF. The CDR3 DNA sequence: TGTGCCAGCAGTTACTATGCGGAACTAGCGGGCCAGGTCTACGAGCAGTACTTC.

This chain joins TRBV2 and TRBJ1-4, with D hard to call. V lost 6 bases and J 12 bases, leaving 11 bases between the germline ends. This CDR3 comprises 11 residues. CDR1 and CDR2 (germline): SNHLY, FYNNEI. The CDR3 nucleotides read TGTGCCAGCAGCCTGGCGTTGGAACTGTTTTTT. It encodes CASSLALELFF.

V and J are TRBV6-5 and TRBJ1-1; D not certain. The CDR3 is made up of 15 amino acids. V was pared by 2 bases and J by 6 bases, with 16 bases between. From germline, CDR1 is MNHEY and CDR2 SVGAGI. The CDR3: CASSYNPRERSEAFF. In DNA, the CDR3 is TGTGCCAGCAGTTACAACCCCCGCGAACGTTCTGAAGCTTTCTTT.

This clone counts as medium-sized. The V and J genes are TRBV28 and TRBJ2-7; 8 nucleotides align to TRBD1. The CDR3 consists of 13 residues. V lost 8 bases and J lost 3; bases outside the gene matches: 6. Germline V lookup: CDR1 MDHEN, CDR2 SYDVKM. As DNA, the CDR3 is TGTGCCAGCTGGCCGACAGGGGACTACGAGCAGTACTTC. It encodes CASWPTGDYEQYF.

The chain joins TRBV9 to TRBJ2-7; a weak D match, TRBD1 (6 bases). Per the germline V gene, CDR1 is SGDLS and CDR2 is YYNGEE. V lost 3 bases to trimming and J lost 5 bases, with 21 bases between them. This CDR3 has 16 residues. CDR3 in DNA: TGTGCCAGCAGCGCGACTTTAAGAGGGGGTTGGGACGAGCAGTACTTC. Its translation is CASSATLRGGWDEQYF.

The chain employs TRBV27 and TRBJ2-7; D perhaps matches TRBD1 (6 bases). CDR1 and CDR2 from the germline V gene are MNHEY and SMNVEV (reference sequence). There are 13 residues in the CDR3. Trimming removed 6 bases from V and 2 bases from J, with 11 bases in between. CDR3: CASSPRTAYEQYF. CDR3 nucleotide sequence: TGTGCCAGCAGCCCCCGGACAGCCTACGAGCAGTACTTC.

The chain carries TRBV6-5 and TRBJ1-5; D is ambiguous. This CDR3 is 16 amino acids long. The germline V gene has CDR1 MNHEY and CDR2 SVGAGI. Trimming took off 1 base at V and 4 bases at J, with 14 bases between the two ends. Here the CDR3 reads CASSYYRDKGNQPQHF. CDR3 nucleotides: TGTGCCAGCAGTTACTACCGGGATAAAGGGAATCAGCCCCAGCATTTT.

V gene TRBV3-1 (or the pseudogene TRBV3-2) combines with J gene TRBJ1-5, with D possibly being TRBD1 (5 bases). The germline V and J ends were trimmed by 0 bases and 7 bases, with 13 bases remaining between them. The CDR3 is made up of 15 amino acids. Germline assignment: CDR1 LGHDT and CDR2 YNNKEL (reference sequence). The chain's CDR3 is CASSQDLRSGQPQHF. CDR3 DNA sequence: TGTGCCAGCAGCCAAGATCTTAGGTCAGGGCAGCCCCAGCATTTT.

The chain couples TRBV28 to TRBJ2-1, with D tentatively TRBD2 (7 bases). Germline CDR1 reads MDHEN; CDR2 reads SYDVKM. The V and J ends lost 8 bases and 5 bases respectively, with 19 bases between them. This CDR3 contains 15 residues. The CDR3 region is CASSPGGRTDNEQFF. Written as DNA, the CDR3 is TGTGCCAGCTCTCCGGGGGGCCGGACGGACAATGAGCAGTTCTTC.

This CDR3 reads CASGRGQGNFGGYTF. In DNA form, the CDR3 reads TGTGCTAGTGGCCGGGGACAGGGGAATTTTGGTGGCTACACCTTC. V gene TRBV12-5 combines with J gene TRBJ1-2, with 10 bases that match TRBD1. CDR1 and CDR2 from the germline V gene are LGHNT and FRNRAP. Trimming took 6 bases from V and 7 from J; bases not matched to a gene: 11. This CDR3 has 15 residues. Full variable domain (outside the CDR3, taken from reference TRBV12-5 and TRBJ1-2): DARVTQTPRHKVTEMGQEVTMRCQPILGHNTVFWYRQTMMQGLELLAYFRNRAPLDDSGMPKDRFSAEMPDATLATLKIQPSEPRDSAVYFCASGRGQGNFGGYTFGSGTRLTVV.

This clone appeared many times. The chain has TRBV9 and TRBJ1-6; 9 bases are a match to TRBD1. Trimming took 0 bases from V and 10 from J; bases not matched to a gene: 11. This CDR3 is 17 amino acids long. Germline lookup yields CDR1 SGDLS and CDR2 YYNGEE. The CDR3 coding sequence is TGTGCCAGCAGCGTAGAGGGGGACAGGGTTGTAGGATCACCCCTCCACTTT. As protein: CASSVEGDRVVGSPLHF. Full variable domain (missing parts from reference TRBV9 and TRBJ1-6): DSGVTQTPKHLITATGQRVTLRCSPRSGDLSVYWYQQSLDQGLQFLIQYYNGEERAKGNILERFSAQQFPDLHSELNLSSLELGDSALYFCASSVEGDRVVGSPLHFGNGTRLTVT.

This chain joins TRBV12-3 or TRBV12-4 and TRBJ2-7, with D perhaps assigned TRBD1 or TRBD2 (5 bases each). The CDR3 runs to 12 residues. V was shortened by 5 bases and J by 9 bases, with 14 bases between the two germline ends. The CDR3 DNA reads as TGTGCCAGCAGTCCCGCCGGGACCGCGCAGTACTTC. This sequence encodes CASSPAGTAQYF.

This clone was found once. Other DNA sequences in the same sample also yield this CDR3. The rearrangement links TRBV27 to TRBJ2-1, with D tentatively TRBD1 (5 bases). Germline V lookup: CDR1 MNHEY, CDR2 SMNVEV (reference sequence). CDR3 length: 14 residues. Deletions cut 5 bases from V and 2 bases from J, with 10 bases between. Here the CDR3 DNA reads TGTGCCAGCAGTCCAAGGGGTCCCTACAATGAGCAGTTCTTC. This gives the protein CASSPRGPYNEQFF.

This sequence joins TRBV19 and TRBJ1-4; D uncertain. In germline, CDR1 is LNHDA, CDR2 SQIVND (reference sequence). CDR3 length: 14 residues. V lost 8 bases and J 0 bases, leaving 10 bases between the germline ends. The CDR3, as DNA: TGTGCCAGTGCCCAGGATGCAACTAATGAAAAACTGTTTTTT. As protein: CASAQDATNEKLFF.

The chain recombines TRBV3-1 (or the pseudogene TRBV3-2) with TRBJ1-3, with D possibly being TRBD1 (6 bases). CDR3 length equals 14 residues. The V gene lost 4 bases and the J gene lost 9 bases, with 16 bases spanning the gap. CDR1 is LGHDT, CDR2 YNNKEL, per germline (reference sequence). The CDR3 region is CASSPTGTLGTIYF. The CDR3 DNA is TGTGCCAGCAGCCCCACAGGGACGTTAGGCACCATATATTTT.

V is TRBV7-9 and J is TRBJ2-2; D is possibly TRBD2 (5 bases). This CDR3 contains 13 residues. Trimming cost V 5 bases and J 1 base, with 5 bases left between them. CDR1 is SEHNR and CDR2 is FQNEAQ in the germline V gene (reference sequence). The CDR3 region has the DNA TGTGCCAGCAGCCGGGGGAACACCGGGGAGCTGTTTTTT. Its protein product is CASSRGNTGELFF.

V gene TRBV5-1 combines with J gene TRBJ2-5, with D maybe TRBD1 (5 bases). There are 15 residues in the CDR3. With 4 bases removed from V and 5 bases from J, the gap between germline ends came to 18 bases. CDR1 SGHRS and CDR2 YFSETQ come from the germline V gene. CDR3 sequence (DNA): TGCGCCAGCAGCCCCGGACACCCCCGTGTCGAGACCCAGTACTTC. Its protein is CASSPGHPRVETQYF.

This chain uses TRBV4-3 with TRBJ2-1; 9 bases match TRBD2. The CDR3 is 16 residues long. V shed 0 bases and J 7 bases; nucleotides not matched to a gene: 7. CDR1 LGHNA and CDR2 YSLEER come from the germline V gene. As DNA, the CDR3 is TGCGCCAGCAGCCAAGATGGGGTAGCGGGAGTGAATGAGCAGTTCTTC. Translating gives CASSQDGVAGVNEQFF.

This clone was seen a single time. This sequence joins TRBV4-1 and TRBJ2-7, with a possible D match to TRBD2 (5 bases). CDR1 MGHRA and CDR2 YSYEKL come from the germline V gene. The length of the CDR3 is 15 residues. Trimming stripped 0 bases from V and 3 bases from J, with 12 bases between. CDR3 residues: CASSQENTRNYEQYF. DNA of the CDR3: TGCGCCAGCAGCCAAGAGAATACTAGGAACTACGAGCAGTACTTC.

The chain's CDR3 is CASSFPFGQYNSPLHF. The CDR3 coding sequence is TGTGCCAGCAGCTTCCCCTTCGGACAGTATAATTCACCCCTCCACTTT. The chain combines TRBV13 with TRBJ1-6; maybe TRBD1 (6 bases). The CDR3 is 16 amino acids. V lost 3 bases, J lost 4 bases, and 13 bases lay in between. Germline V gives CDR1 PRHDT, CDR2 FYEKMQ (reference sequence).

The J gene is TRBJ2-5, the V gene TRBV7-8; perhaps D is TRBD1 or TRBD2 (5 bases each). The V gene's germline CDR1 is SGHVS and CDR2 FQNEAQ. The V and J ends lost 1 base and 5 bases respectively, with 11 bases between them. CDR3 length: 14 amino acids. CDR3 bases: TGTGCCAGCAGCTTAGGAGGGGTGAAGGAGACCCAGTACTTC. Residues: CASSLGGVKETQYF.

This clone was detected only a few times. V gene TRBV7-6 combines with J gene TRBJ1-3, with TRBD1 as a possible D gene (6 bases). Germline CDR1 and CDR2: SGHVS and FNYEAQ. V dropped 0 bases and J dropped 0 bases, with 6 bases sitting between them. The CDR3 is 15 amino acids. CDR3: CASSLAGGSGNTIYF. The CDR3 nucleotides are TGTGCCAGCAGCTTAGCAGGGGGCTCTGGAAACACCATATATTTT. Using reference TRBV7-6 and TRBJ1-3 for the parts outside the CDR3, the full variable domain is GAGVSQSPRYKVTKRGQDVALRCDPISGHVSLYWYRQALGQGPEFLTYFNYEAQQDKSGLPNDRFSAERPEGSISTLTIQRTEQRDSAMYRCASSLAGGSGNTIYFGEGSWLTVV.

This chain's CDR3 is CASSFHAGTDNNEQFF. DNA of the CDR3: TGTGCCAGCAGCTTCCACGCCGGTACTGACAACAATGAGCAGTTCTTC. V and J are TRBV7-9 and TRBJ2-1; D unresolved. The V gene's germline CDR1 is SEHNR and CDR2 FQNEAQ (reference sequence). V was cut by 3 bases and J by 5 bases, with 17 bases left in between. The length of the CDR3 is 16 residues.

The chain is built from TRBV9 and TRBJ2-2; the match to TRBD1 covers 7 bases. V gave up 6 bases and J gave up 0 bases; unmatched junction bases: 5. This CDR3 contains 15 residues. Looked up from germline, CDR1 is SGDLS and CDR2 is YYNGEE. The CDR3 coding sequence is TGTGCCAGCACCACGGGACAGCCGAACACCGGGGAGCTGTTTTTT. It translates to CASTTGQPNTGELFF.

The table lists this clone with a few counts. The chain joins TRBV4-1 to TRBJ1-1; 7 bases map to TRBD1. Germline CDR1 and CDR2: MGHRA and YSYEKL. The CDR3 covers 14 residues. Trimming at V came to 1 base and at J to 1 base, leaving 0 bases not matched to a gene. The CDR3 protein is CASSQGQGNTEAFF. CDR3 nucleotides: TGCGCCAGCAGCCAAGGACAGGGGAACACTGAAGCTTTCTTT.

J is TRBJ1-1 and V is TRBV5-1; D is uncertain. V lost 3 bases and J 0 bases, leaving 9 bases between the germline ends. This CDR3 has 14 residues. Germline values: CDR1 SGHRS, CDR2 YFSETQ. The CDR3 DNA reads as TGCGCCAGCAGCTGGGGTGTGGTGAACACTGAAGCTTTCTTT. Its protein is CASSWGVVNTEAFF.

The chain couples TRBV28 to TRBJ1-1, with D perhaps matching TRBD1 (5 bases). With 4 bases removed from V and 6 bases from J, the gap between germline ends came to 9 bases. Germline CDR1 is MDHEN and CDR2 is SYDVKM. The CDR3 is 12 residues long. Here the CDR3 DNA reads TGTGCCAGCAGTTGGGGCGAGGCTGAAGCTTTCTTT. Its translation is CASSWGEAEAFF. The full variable domain, with the rest looked up from reference TRBV28 and TRBJ1-1, is DVKVTQSSRYLVKRTGEKVFLECVQDMDHENMFWYRQDPGLGLRLIYFSYDVKMKEKGDIPEGYSVSREKKERFSLILESASTNQTSMYLCASSWGEAEAFFGQGTRLTVV.

The V and J genes are TRBV7-9 and TRBJ2-7; D unclear. V was shortened by 5 bases and J by 2 bases, with 4 bases between the two germline ends. This CDR3 has 11 residues. Germline V gene data show CDR1 as SEHNR and CDR2 as FQNEAQ (reference sequence). The CDR3 here is CASSSAYEQYF. The CDR3 DNA reads TGTGCCAGCAGCAGTGCCTACGAGCAGTACTTC.

J is TRBJ2-7 and V is TRBV25-1; perhaps TRBD1 as D (5 bases). Trimming pared 4 bases from V and 7 bases from J, leaving 23 bases between. The CDR3 contains 16 residues. Germline values: CDR1 MGHDK, CDR2 SYGVNS. The CDR3 is CASSVSLMGPPGEQYF. DNA of the CDR3: TGTGCCAGCAGTGTTTCCCTAATGGGTCCACCAGGGGAGCAGTACTTC.